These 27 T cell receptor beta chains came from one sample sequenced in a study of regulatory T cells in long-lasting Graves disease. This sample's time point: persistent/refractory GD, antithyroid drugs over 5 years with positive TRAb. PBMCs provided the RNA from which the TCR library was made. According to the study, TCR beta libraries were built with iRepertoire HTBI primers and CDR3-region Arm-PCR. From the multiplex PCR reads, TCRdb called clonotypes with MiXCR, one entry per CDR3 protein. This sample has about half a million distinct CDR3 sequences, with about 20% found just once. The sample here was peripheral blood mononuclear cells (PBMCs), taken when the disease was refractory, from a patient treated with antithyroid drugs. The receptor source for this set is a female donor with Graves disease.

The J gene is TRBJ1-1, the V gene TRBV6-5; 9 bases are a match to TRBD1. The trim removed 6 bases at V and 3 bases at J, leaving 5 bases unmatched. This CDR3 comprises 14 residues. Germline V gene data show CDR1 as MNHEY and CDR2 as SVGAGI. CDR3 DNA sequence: TGTGCCAGCAGGTACAGGGGGCAGGACACTGAAGCTTTCTTT. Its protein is CASRYRGQDTEAFF.

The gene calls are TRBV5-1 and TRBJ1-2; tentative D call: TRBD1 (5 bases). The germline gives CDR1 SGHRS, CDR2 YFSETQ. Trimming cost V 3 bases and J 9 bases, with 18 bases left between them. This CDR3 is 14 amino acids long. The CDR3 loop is CASSYGTSGGRYTF. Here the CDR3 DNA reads TGCGCCAGCAGCTACGGGACCTCCGGTGGGCGCTACACCTTC.

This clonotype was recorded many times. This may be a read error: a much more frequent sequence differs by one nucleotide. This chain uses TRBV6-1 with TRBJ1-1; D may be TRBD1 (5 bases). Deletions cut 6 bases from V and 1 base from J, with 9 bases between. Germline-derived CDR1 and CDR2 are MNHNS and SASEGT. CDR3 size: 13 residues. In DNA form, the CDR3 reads TGTGCCAGCAGCATAACAGGGAACACTGAAGCTTTCTTT. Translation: CASSITGNTEAFF.

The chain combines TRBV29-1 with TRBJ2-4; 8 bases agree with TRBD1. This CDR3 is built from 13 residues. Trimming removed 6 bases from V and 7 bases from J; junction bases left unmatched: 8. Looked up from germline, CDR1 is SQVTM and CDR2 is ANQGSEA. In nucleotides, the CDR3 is TGCAGCGTGAACCAGGGGGCCCCGAACATTCAGTACTTC. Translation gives CSVNQGAPNIQYF.

The CDR3: CASSHRTGYNSPLHF. The CDR3 DNA follows: TGTGCCAGCAGCCATCGGACAGGCTACAATTCACCCCTCCACTTT. The gene calls are TRBV14 and TRBJ1-6, with 7 positions matching TRBD1. Per germline, CDR1 SGHDN and CDR2 FVKESK. The CDR3 has 15 amino acids. Losses at the gene ends were 3 bases for V and 7 bases for J; bases not matched to a gene: 6.

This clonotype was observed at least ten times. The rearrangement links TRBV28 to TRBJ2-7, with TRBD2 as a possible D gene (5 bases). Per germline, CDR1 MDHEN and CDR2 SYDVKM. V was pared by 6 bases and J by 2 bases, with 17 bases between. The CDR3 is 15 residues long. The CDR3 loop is CASRRTFRTTYEQYF. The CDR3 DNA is TGTGCCAGCAGACGGACTTTTCGGACGACCTACGAGCAGTACTTC.

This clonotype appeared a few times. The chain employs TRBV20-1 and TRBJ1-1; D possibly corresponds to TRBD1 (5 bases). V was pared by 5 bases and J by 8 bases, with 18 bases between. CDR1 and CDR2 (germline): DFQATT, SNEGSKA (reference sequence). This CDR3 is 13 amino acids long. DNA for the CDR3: TGCAGTGCTTCGGGGACGGATTCCTACGAAGCTTTCTTT. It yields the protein CSASGTDSYEAFF.

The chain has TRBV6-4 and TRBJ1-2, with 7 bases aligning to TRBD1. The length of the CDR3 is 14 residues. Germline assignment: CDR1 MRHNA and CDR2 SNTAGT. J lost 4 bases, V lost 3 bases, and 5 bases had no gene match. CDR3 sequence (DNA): TGTGCCAGCAGTGATCGACAGGGTGGCTATGGCTACACCTTC. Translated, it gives CASSDRQGGYGYTF.

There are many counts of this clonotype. Here the CDR3 DNA reads TGCAGTGCTACGGGACTAGCGGGCTACGAGCAGTACTTC. As protein: CSATGLAGYEQYF. The chain carries TRBV20-1 and TRBJ2-7; TRBD2 aligns across 12 bases. The CDR3 loop spans 13 amino acids. Per the germline V gene, CDR1 is DFQATT and CDR2 is SNEGSKA (reference sequence). The V and J ends lost 4 bases and 3 bases, in that order; junction bases with no gene match: 1.

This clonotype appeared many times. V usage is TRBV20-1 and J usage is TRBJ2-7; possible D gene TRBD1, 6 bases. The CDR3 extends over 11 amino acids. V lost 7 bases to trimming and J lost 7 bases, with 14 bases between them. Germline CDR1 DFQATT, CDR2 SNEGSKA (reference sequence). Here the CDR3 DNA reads TGCAGTGTTCTACAGGGTTGGGAGCAGTACTTC. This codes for CSVLQGWEQYF.

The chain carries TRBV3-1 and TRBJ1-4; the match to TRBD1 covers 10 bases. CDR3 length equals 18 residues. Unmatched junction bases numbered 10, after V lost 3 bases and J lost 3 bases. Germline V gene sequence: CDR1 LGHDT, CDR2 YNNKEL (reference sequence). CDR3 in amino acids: CASSQQPGQGLSNEKLFF. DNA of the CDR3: TGTGCCAGCAGCCAGCAACCGGGACAGGGGCTCTCTAATGAAAAACTGTTTTTT.

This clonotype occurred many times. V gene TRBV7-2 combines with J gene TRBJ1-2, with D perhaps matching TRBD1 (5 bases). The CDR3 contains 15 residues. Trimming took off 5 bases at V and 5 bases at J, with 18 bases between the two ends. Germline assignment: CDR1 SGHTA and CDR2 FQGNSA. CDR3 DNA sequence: TGTGCCAGCAGCCCAAGCATGGGGCAGGGATATGGCTACACCTTC. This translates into CASSPSMGQGYGYTF.

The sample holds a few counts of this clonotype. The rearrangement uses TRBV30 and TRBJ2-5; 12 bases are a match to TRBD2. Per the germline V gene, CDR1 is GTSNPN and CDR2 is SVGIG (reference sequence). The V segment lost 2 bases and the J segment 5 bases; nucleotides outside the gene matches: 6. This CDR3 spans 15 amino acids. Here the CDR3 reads CAWSPTSGGLETQYF. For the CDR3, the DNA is TGTGCCTGGAGTCCGACTAGCGGGGGTTTGGAGACCCAGTACTTC.

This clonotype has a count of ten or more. The CDR3 reads CASSLGNSPLHF. For the CDR3, the DNA is TGCGCCAGCAGCTTAGGAAATTCACCCCTCCACTTT. The J gene is TRBJ1-6, the V gene TRBV5-1; D gene ambiguous. Between the trimmed V and J ends, which lost 2 bases and 7 bases, there was a span of 4 bases. Per the germline V gene, CDR1 is SGHRS and CDR2 is YFSETQ. The CDR3 length is 12 residues.

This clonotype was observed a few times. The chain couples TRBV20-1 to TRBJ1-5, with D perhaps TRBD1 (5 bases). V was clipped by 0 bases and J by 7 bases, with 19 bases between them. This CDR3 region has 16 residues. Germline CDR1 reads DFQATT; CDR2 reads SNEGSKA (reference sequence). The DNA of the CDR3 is TGCAGTGCTAGAGATTCGGGAAGGGGTGGAGAACAGCCCCAGCATTTT. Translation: CSARDSGRGGEQPQHF.

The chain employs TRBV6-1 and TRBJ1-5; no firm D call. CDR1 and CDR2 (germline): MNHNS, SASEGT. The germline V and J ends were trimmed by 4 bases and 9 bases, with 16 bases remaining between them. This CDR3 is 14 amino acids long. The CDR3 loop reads CASSVAGAGWPQHF. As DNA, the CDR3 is TGTGCCAGCAGTGTTGCAGGAGCAGGTTGGCCCCAGCATTTT.

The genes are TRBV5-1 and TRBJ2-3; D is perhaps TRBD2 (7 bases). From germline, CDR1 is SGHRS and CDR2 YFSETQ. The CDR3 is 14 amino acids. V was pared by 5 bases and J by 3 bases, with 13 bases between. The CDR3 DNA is TGCGCCAGCAGACAGGGAGCGGGGACAGATACGCAGTATTTT. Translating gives CASRQGAGTDTQYF.

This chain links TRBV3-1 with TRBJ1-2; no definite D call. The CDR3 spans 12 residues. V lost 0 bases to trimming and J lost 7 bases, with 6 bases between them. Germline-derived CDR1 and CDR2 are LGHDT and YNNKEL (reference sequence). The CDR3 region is CASSQESGGYTF. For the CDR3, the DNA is TGTGCCAGCAGCCAAGAAAGTGGTGGCTACACCTTC.

The CDR3 DNA reads as TGCAGTGCTGCATCGGGGTGGACAGATACGCAGTATTTT. Translating gives CSAASGWTDTQYF. The rearrangement joins TRBV20-1 to TRBJ2-3, with D tentatively TRBD2 (5 bases). This CDR3 contains 13 residues. V lost 5 bases, J lost 3 bases, and 12 bases lay in between. Looked up from germline, CDR1 is DFQATT and CDR2 is SNEGSKA (reference sequence).

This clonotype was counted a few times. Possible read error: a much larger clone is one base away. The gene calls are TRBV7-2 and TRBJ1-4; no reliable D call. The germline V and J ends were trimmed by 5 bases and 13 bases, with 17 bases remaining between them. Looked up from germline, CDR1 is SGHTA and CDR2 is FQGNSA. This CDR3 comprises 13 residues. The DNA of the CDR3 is TGTGCCAGCAGCACCTGCCTACGGGAGGCACTGTTTTTT. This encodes CASSTCLREALFF.

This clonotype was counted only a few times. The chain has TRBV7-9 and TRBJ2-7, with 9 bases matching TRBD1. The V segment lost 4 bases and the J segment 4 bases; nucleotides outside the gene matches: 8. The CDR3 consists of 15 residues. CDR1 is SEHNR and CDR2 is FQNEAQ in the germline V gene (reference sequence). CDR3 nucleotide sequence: TGTGCCAGCAGCTCACAGGGGGCCAGGGGTTACGAGCAGTACTTC. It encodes CASSSQGARGYEQYF. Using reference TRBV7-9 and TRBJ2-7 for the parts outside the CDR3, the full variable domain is DTGVSQNPRHKITKRGQNVTFRCDPISEHNRLYWYRQTLGQGPEFLTYFQNEAQLEKSRLLSDRFSAERPKGSFSTLEIQRTEQGDSAMYLCASSSQGARGYEQYFGPGTRLTVT.

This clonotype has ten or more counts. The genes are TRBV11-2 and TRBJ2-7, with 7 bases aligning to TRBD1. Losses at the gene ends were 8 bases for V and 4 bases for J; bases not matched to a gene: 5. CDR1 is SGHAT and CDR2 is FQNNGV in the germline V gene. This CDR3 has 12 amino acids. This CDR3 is CASRAGGYEQYF. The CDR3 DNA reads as TGTGCCAGCCGGGCAGGGGGTTACGAGCAGTACTTC.

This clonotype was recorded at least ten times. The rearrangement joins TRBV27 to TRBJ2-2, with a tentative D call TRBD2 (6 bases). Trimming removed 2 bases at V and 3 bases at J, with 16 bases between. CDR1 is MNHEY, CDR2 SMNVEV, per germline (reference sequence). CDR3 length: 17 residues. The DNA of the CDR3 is TGTGCCAGCAGTTTAAGGGCCCCGGGAGATTACACCGGGGAGCTGTTTTTT. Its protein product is CASSLRAPGDYTGELFF.

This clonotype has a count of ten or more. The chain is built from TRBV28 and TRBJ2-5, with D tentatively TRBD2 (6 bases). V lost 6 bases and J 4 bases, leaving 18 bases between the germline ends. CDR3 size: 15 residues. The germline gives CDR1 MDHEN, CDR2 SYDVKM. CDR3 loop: CASRDPGLRGETQYF. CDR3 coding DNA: TGTGCCAGCAGGGACCCGGGACTTAGGGGAGAGACCCAGTACTTC. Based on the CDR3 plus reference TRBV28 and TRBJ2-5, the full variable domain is DVKVTQSSRYLVKRTGEKVFLECVQDMDHENMFWYRQDPGLGLRLIYFSYDVKMKEKGDIPEGYSVSREKKERFSLILESASTNQTSMYLCASRDPGLRGETQYFGPGTRLLVL.

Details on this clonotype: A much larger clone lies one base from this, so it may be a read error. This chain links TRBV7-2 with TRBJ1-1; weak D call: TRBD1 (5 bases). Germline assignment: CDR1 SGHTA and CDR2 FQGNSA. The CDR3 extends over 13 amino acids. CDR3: CASREERTGEASF. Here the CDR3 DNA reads TGTGCCAGCAGAGAGGAAAGAACAGGTGAAGCTTCCTTT.

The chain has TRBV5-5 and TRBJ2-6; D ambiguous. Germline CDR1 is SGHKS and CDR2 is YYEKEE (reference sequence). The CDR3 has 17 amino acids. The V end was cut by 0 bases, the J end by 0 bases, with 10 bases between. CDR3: CASSLALGFSGANVLTF. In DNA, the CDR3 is TGTGCCAGCAGCTTGGCCCTTGGGTTCTCTGGGGCCAACGTCCTGACTTTC.

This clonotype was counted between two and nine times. The CDR3 sequence is CSLDAPYEQYF. The DNA for the CDR3 is TGCAGTTTGGACGCACCCTACGAGCAGTACTTC. The V gene is TRBV20-1, the J gene TRBJ2-7, with D hard to call. CDR1 and CDR2 (germline): DFQATT, SNEGSKA (reference sequence). The ends were cut back, 8 bases at V and 2 bases at J, with 10 bases in the middle. The CDR3 contains 11 residues.